This is a list of T cell receptor beta chains from one sample in a study of blood T cell repertoires in COVID-19. Some clones are missing from TCRdb's copy, which holds only in-frame ones; the method was immunoSEQ multiplex PCR. The sample lists about 430,000 clones; about 88% were seen once. Sequenced material: PBMCs or T cells enriched from blood (not recorded which). Source of these receptors: a woman between 18 and 30 years old who had been exposed to COVID-19. Both conserved end residues are part of each CDR3. The D gene is left open where the match is weak. Only some rows state a clone size, as once, few, many or a class for expanded clones.

D gene,clone size,J gene,V gene,CDR3 DNA,CDR3 protein
.,.,TRBJ2-7,TRBV5-1,TGCGCCAGCAGCTTTCGGGAATTTTACGAGCAGTACTTC,CASSFREFYEQYF
.,.,TRBJ2-5,TRBV27,TGTGCCAGCAGTTTATCGGCGGACAGCAAAGAGACCCAGTACTTC,CASSLSADSKETQYF
.,few,TRBJ1-1,TRBV28,TGTGCCAGCAGTTTGGGGGCGCCGAGATGGATCACTGAAGCTTTCTTT,CASSLGAPRWITEAFF
.,.,TRBJ1-6,TRBV9,TGTGCCAGCAGCGTAGACGGCGGATCCAGAGGATCCTATAATTCACCCCTCCACTTT,CASSVDGGSRGSYNSPLHF
.,once,TRBJ1-1,TRBV5-1,TGCGCCAGCAGCTTGGGACAGGAGAACACTGAAGCTTTCTTT,CASSLGQENTEAFF
.,.,TRBJ2-1,TRBV13,TGTGCCAGCAGCTTAGGGGGTCAATACAGGGCCTGGGCCCAGTACAATGAGCAGTTCTTC,CASSLGGQYRAWAQYNEQFF
TRBD2,few,TRBJ2-7,TRBV18,TGTGCCAGCTCACGCGGGAGGAGTTACGAGCAGTACTTC,CASSRGRSYEQYF
TRBD2,.,TRBJ2-7,TRBV18,TGTGCCAGCTCACCTCGCGTCCCGGGACTAGCGGGGGGGCAAAGCGAGCAGTACTTC,CASSPRVPGLAGGQSEQYF
TRBD2,.,TRBJ2-2,TRBV18,TGTGCCAGCTCACCGCAAGGACTAGCGGTGAACACCGGGGAGCTGTTTTTT,CASSPQGLAVNTGELFF
.,.,TRBJ1-3,TRBV28,TGTGCCACACAGTCCCTTGGAACAGGGAGAAACACCATATATTTT,CATQSLGTGRNTIYF
TRBD2,.,TRBJ2-1,TRBV11-1,TGTGCCAGCATCCAACTCCAGCGGGAGCCTTACAATGAGCAGTTCTTC,CASIQLQREPYNEQFF
.,.,TRBJ2-3,TRBV10-3,TGTGCCATCAGTGTCGGGGTTGGAGGCACAGATACGCAGTATTTT,CAISVGVGGTDTQYF
TRBD1,.,TRBJ2-3,TRBV7-6,TGTGCCAGCAGGCGACAGGGTCACGATACGCAGTATTTT,CASRRQGHDTQYF
TRBD1,.,TRBJ1-6,TRBV18,TGTGCCAGCTCACCACCCGGCGACAGGGGCAATTCACCCCTCCACTTT,CASSPPGDRGNSPLHF
TRBD2,.,TRBJ2-7,TRBV14,TGTGCCAGCAGCCATGGGGTGGGACTAGAGCACGAGCAGTACTTC,CASSHGVGLEHEQYF
.,.,TRBJ1-1,TRBV12-3/TRBV12-4,TGTGCCCAGCGGGAACGCGCTGAAGCTTTCTTT,CAQRERAEAFF
TRBD2,.,TRBJ2-5,TRBV4-3,TGCGCCAGCAGCCCGGGGACTAGCGGTTTAGAGACCCAGTACTTC,CASSPGTSGLETQYF
TRBD1,.,TRBJ1-1,TRBV7-8,TGTGCCAGCTACCTGACAGGGATCCCCATGAACACTGAAGCTTTCTTT,CASYLTGIPMNTEAFF
.,.,TRBJ2-1,TRBV6-5,TGTGCCAGCAGATCGACAGGCGAGAATGAGCAGTTCTTC,CASRSTGENEQFF
.,once,TRBJ2-3,TRBV6-2/TRBV6-3,TGTGCCAGCAGTTACTCGCCTAGTCTCACAGATACGCAGTATTTT,CASSYSPSLTDTQYF
TRBD1,.,TRBJ1-2,TRBV7-9,TGTGCCAGCAGCCGGGGACAGACTGGTGGCTACACCTTC,CASSRGQTGGYTF
.,few,TRBJ1-1,TRBV6-5,TGTGCCAGCAGCCAAGGGGGTTTCTCGACGGGTGAAGCTTTCTTT,CASSQGGFSTGEAFF
.,.,TRBJ1-5,TRBV19,TGTGCCAGTAGTTTTGGTTACCCCACGGGATATAGCAATCAGCCCCAGCATTTT,CASSFGYPTGYSNQPQHF
.,.,TRBJ2-1,TRBV7-2,TGTGCCAGCAGCTCGACTACCCTAGACAATGAGCAGTTCTTC,CASSSTTLDNEQFF